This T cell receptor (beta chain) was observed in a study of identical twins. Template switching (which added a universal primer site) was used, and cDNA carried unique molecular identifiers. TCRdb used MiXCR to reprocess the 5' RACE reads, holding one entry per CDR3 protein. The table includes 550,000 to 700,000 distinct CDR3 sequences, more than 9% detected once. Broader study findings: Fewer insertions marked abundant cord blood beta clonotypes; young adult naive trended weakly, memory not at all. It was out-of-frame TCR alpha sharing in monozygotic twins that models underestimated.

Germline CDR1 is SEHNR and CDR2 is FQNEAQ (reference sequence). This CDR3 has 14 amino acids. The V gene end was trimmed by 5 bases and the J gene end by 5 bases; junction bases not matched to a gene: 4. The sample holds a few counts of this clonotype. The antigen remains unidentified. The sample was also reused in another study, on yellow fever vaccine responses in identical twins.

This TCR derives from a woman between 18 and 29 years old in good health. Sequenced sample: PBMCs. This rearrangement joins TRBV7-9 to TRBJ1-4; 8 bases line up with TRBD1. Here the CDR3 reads CASSVQGGNEKLFF. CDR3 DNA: TGTGCCAGCAGCGTACAGGGGGGAAATGAAAAACTGTTTTTT.